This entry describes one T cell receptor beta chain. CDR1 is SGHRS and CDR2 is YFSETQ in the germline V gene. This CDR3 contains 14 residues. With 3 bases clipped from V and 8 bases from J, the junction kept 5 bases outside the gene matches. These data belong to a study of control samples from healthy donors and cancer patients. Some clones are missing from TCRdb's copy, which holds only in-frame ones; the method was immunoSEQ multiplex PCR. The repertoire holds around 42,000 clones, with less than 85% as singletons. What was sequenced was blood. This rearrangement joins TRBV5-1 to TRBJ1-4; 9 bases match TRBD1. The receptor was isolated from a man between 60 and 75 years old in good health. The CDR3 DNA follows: TGCGCCAGCAGCTCCGGGGGACAGGGAGAAAAACTGTTTTTT. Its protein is CASSSGGQGEKLFF.